The 3 T cell receptor beta chains below were found in one sample sequenced in a study of T-cell reconstitution after alpha-beta-depleted transplantation in children. Construction of the TCRbeta library involved unique molecular identifiers. From the PCR reads, TCRdb called clonotypes with MiXCR, one entry per CDR3 protein. The profile shows 450,000 to 600,000 distinct CDR3 sequences, roughly 13% of them singletons. Sequences were derived from PBMCs, mostly from graft donor cells, sampled 360 days after TCRalphabeta/CD19-depleted stem cell transplant. The receptors were sampled from a male patient younger than 18 who had a stem cell transplant for acute myeloid leukemia, so the T cells may come from the graft donor.

This clonotype was picked up many times. The V and J genes are TRBV6-2 or TRBV6-3 and TRBJ2-7; TRBD2 is a possible D gene (6 bases). The V and J ends lost 0 bases and 0 bases respectively, with 9 bases between them. CDR1 and CDR2 from the germline V gene are MNHEY and SVGEGT. The CDR3 sequence is 15 residues long. CDR3 region: CASSYSPSDSYEQYF. The DNA of the CDR3 is TGTGCCAGCAGTTACTCGCCTAGCGACTCCTACGAGCAGTACTTC.

The chain links TRBV7-9 to TRBJ2-7; D is possibly TRBD1 or TRBD2 (5 bases each). The V end lost 5 bases, the J end lost 1 base, and 18 bases lay between the germline ends. The CDR3 length is 16 residues. The germline gives CDR1 SEHNR, CDR2 FQNEAQ (reference sequence). CDR3 sequence (DNA): TGTGCCAGCAGCCGAGTCGGGGCCCCCCTATCCTACGAGCAGTACTTC. It yields the protein CASSRVGAPLSYEQYF. Variable domain in full (rest from reference TRBV7-9 and TRBJ2-7): DTGVSQNPRHKITKRGQNVTFRCDPISEHNRLYWYRQTLGQGPEFLTYFQNEAQLEKSRLLSDRFSAERPKGSFSTLEIQRTEQGDSAMYLCASSRVGAPLSYEQYFGPGTRLTVT.

V gene TRBV20-1 combines with J gene TRBJ2-7; the D gene is possibly TRBD2 (6 bases). CDR1 and CDR2 (germline): DFQATT, SNEGSKA (reference sequence). V lost 7 bases and J 2 bases, leaving 15 bases between the germline ends. CDR3 size: 13 residues. Here the CDR3 DNA reads TGCAGTGTTTCCCGGGACTCCGCCTACGAGCAGTACTTC. This codes for CSVSRDSAYEQYF.